Shown below are 28 T cell receptor beta chains from a single sample sequenced in a study of blood T cells in healthy people across ages. Using a J-beta primer mix together with a sample-barcoded 5' primer, a second PCR was run for about 6 to 11 cycles. Via MiXCR, TCRdb re-called the 5' RACE reads, giving one row per CDR3 protein. The repertoire holds 540,000 or so distinct CDR3 sequences, with roughly 43% as singletons. Sequencing was carried out using blood. The receptor set was obtained from a man of 80 years or more in good health.

This chain uses TRBV29-1 with TRBJ2-3; perhaps TRBD2 as D (7 bases). Germline V lookup: CDR1 SQVTM, CDR2 ANQGSEA. Trimming cost V 3 bases and J 2 bases, with 15 bases left between them. The CDR3 runs to 15 residues. The CDR3 loop is CSVDRRGGNTDTQYF. In DNA, the CDR3 is TGCAGCGTTGATAGGAGGGGGGGAAACACAGATACGCAGTATTTT.

The J gene is TRBJ1-4, the V gene TRBV20-1; 7 bases line up with TRBD1. The germline V gene has CDR1 DFQATT and CDR2 SNEGSKA (reference sequence). V gave up 4 bases and J gave up 7 bases; unmatched junction bases: 6. The CDR3 has 13 amino acids. The CDR3 loop reads CSAIRQGREKLFF. In nucleotides, the CDR3 is TGCAGTGCTATAAGACAGGGCCGTGAAAAACTGTTTTTT.

This sequence joins TRBV7-8 and TRBJ2-7; no reliable D call. Trimming left V 2 bases short and J 0 bases short, with 8 bases between. The CDR3 consists of 14 residues. Germline CDR1 reads SGHVS; CDR2 reads FQNEAQ. This CDR3 is CASSLLYSSYEQYF. For the CDR3, the DNA is TGTGCCAGCAGCTTATTATACAGCTCCTACGAGCAGTACTTC.

This clonotype was seen only once. One end of the junction is discordant with germline, which a read error may explain. The chain joins TRBV3-1 to TRBJ1-4, with TRBD1 as a possible D gene (5 bases). This CDR3 region has 15 residues. CDR1 and CDR2 from the germline V gene are LGHDT and YNNKEL (reference sequence). Here the CDR3 reads CASSQGRIGYEKLFF. CDR3 DNA: TGTGCCAGCAGCCAGGGACGGATTGGGTACGAAAAGCTGTTTTTT.

The V call is TRBV9, the J call TRBJ2-3, with 7 bases fitting TRBD2. Germline V gene lookup returns CDR1 SGDLS and CDR2 YYNGEE. The junction had 7 bases not matched to a gene; V was cut back by 2 bases and J by 1 base. This CDR3 contains 16 residues. The chain's CDR3 is CASSVLAEHRTDTQYF. CDR3 bases: TGTGCCAGCAGCGTCCTAGCGGAACATCGCACAGATACGCAGTATTTT.

As DNA, the CDR3 is TGTGCCAGCAGCGTTCTATCCGGTTCGACCGCGGCCGGGGAGCTGTTTTTT. Protein: CASSVLSGSTAAGELFF. V and J are TRBV9 and TRBJ2-2, with D unresolved. Looked up from germline, CDR1 is SGDLS and CDR2 is YYNGEE. V was pared by 2 bases and J by 6 bases, with 20 bases between. CDR3 length: 17 residues.

This clonotype turned up a few times. The chain has TRBV2 and TRBJ1-2, with no clear D. Germline CDR1 SNHLY, CDR2 FYNNEI. The CDR3 runs to 14 residues. The V end was cut by 6 bases, the J end by 8 bases, with 19 bases between. The CDR3 protein is CASRPRSPKGGYTF. The CDR3 DNA reads TGTGCCAGCAGGCCCCGAAGCCCGAAGGGAGGCTACACCTTC.

The chain employs TRBV4-1 and TRBJ2-4; D gene unclear. The DNA end is a closer match to TRBJ2-7, so the J assignment may be wrong. The CDR3 has 14 amino acids. Per germline, CDR1 MGHRA and CDR2 YSYEKL. CDR3 residues: CASSLLGPGHEQYF. CDR3 coding DNA: TGCGCCAGCAGCCTTTTGGGCCCCGGTCACGAGCAGTACTTC.

This clonotype was seen only a few times. This chain uses TRBV29-1 with TRBJ2-5; D is possibly TRBD1 or TRBD2 (5 bases each). V gave up 6 bases and J gave up 11 bases, with 16 bases separating them. CDR1 is SQVTM, CDR2 ANQGSEA, per germline. The CDR3 is 11 residues long. The CDR3 spells CSVLLGDRQYF. The CDR3 DNA is TGCAGCGTCTTACTAGGGGATCGGCAGTACTTC.

The V call is TRBV28, the J call TRBJ1-5; perhaps TRBD1 as D (5 bases). Trimming took off 6 bases at V and 2 bases at J, with 14 bases between the two ends. This CDR3 has 15 residues. The germline V gene has CDR1 MDHEN and CDR2 SYDVKM. The CDR3 DNA follows: TGTGCCAGCAGGCCCCCAGGGCTAGGCAATCAGCCCCAGCATTTT. This gives the protein CASRPPGLGNQPQHF.

This rearrangement joins TRBV7-2 to TRBJ1-5; D perhaps matches TRBD1 (6 bases). Germline V gene data show CDR1 as SGHTA and CDR2 as FQGNSA. Trimming left V 9 bases short and J 4 bases short, with 19 bases between. CDR3 length: 15 amino acids. For the CDR3, the DNA is TGTGCCAGTTCCCATTCCGGGACACGGAATCAGCCCCAGCATTTT. Amino acids: CASSHSGTRNQPQHF.

The rearrangement links TRBV29-1 to TRBJ2-1; 14 positions match TRBD2. The V and J ends lost 1 base and 0 bases, in that order; junction bases with no gene match: 8. This CDR3 region has 19 residues. Germline V gene lookup returns CDR1 SQVTM and CDR2 ANQGSEA. The CDR3 DNA reads TGCAGCGTTGAAGGAGTGACTAGCGGGAGGGCGAGCTCCTACAATGAGCAGTTCTTC. Translating gives CSVEGVTSGRASSYNEQFF.

This clonotype was detected ten times or more. The V gene is TRBV6-6, the J gene TRBJ2-7; D is possibly TRBD1 or TRBD2 (5 bases each). Germline CDR1 reads MNHNY; CDR2 reads SVGAGI (reference sequence). The CDR3 loop spans 14 amino acids. Deletions cut 2 bases from V and 6 bases from J, with 14 bases between. The CDR3 protein is CASSYTGADLEQYF. The CDR3, as DNA: TGTGCCAGCAGTTACACCGGGGCCGATCTCGAGCAGTACTTC.

The gene calls are TRBV3-1 and TRBJ2-1; no clear D gene. Trimming stripped 0 bases from V and 8 bases from J, with 14 bases between. The germline V gene encodes CDR1 LGHDT and CDR2 YNNKEL (reference sequence). CDR3 size: 15 residues. The CDR3 DNA reads as TGTGCCAGCAGCCAAGAATCACGTCTCCTCGATGAGCAGTTCTTC. Protein: CASSQESRLLDEQFF.

V is TRBV13 and J is TRBJ2-1; TRBD1 is a possible D gene (6 bases). CDR3 size: 16 residues. Germline V gene data show CDR1 as PRHDT and CDR2 as FYEKMQ (reference sequence). V lost 5 bases, J lost 10 bases, and 24 bases lay in between. DNA for the CDR3: TGTGCCAGCAGCATTAACCGGGACACCCGAGGCATCGAGCAGTTCTTC. It codes for CASSINRDTRGIEQFF.

V gene TRBV5-1 combines with J gene TRBJ2-7; TRBD1 matches at 7 bases. This CDR3 spans 14 amino acids. The V and J ends lost 7 bases and 1 base, in that order; junction bases with no gene match: 8. Germline V gene lookup returns CDR1 SGHRS and CDR2 YFSETQ. The CDR3 DNA is TGCGCCAGCGGCGCCGGGACAGCTTCCTACGAGCAGTACTTC. It translates to CASGAGTASYEQYF.

This clonotype was counted between two and nine times. The J gene is TRBJ2-3, the V gene TRBV10-3, with D possibly TRBD1 on 6 matching bases. V lost 11 bases to trimming and J lost 5 bases, with 20 bases between them. This CDR3 spans 14 amino acids. CDR1 is ENHRY, CDR2 SYGVKD, per germline. CDR3 in amino acids: CACGGRGRGDTQYF. CDR3 coding DNA: TGTGCCTGCGGCGGACGGGGCAGGGGAGATACGCAGTATTTT.

The rearrangement joins TRBV10-3 to TRBJ1-2; TRBD1 matches 7 bases. From germline, CDR1 is ENHRY and CDR2 SYGVKD. Losses at the gene ends were 10 bases for V and 3 bases for J; bases not matched to a gene: 8. This CDR3 is 13 amino acids long. Written as DNA, the CDR3 is TGTGCCAGCGGTACAGGGGTTGACTATGGCTACACCTTC. Its protein product is CASGTGVDYGYTF.

The chain carries TRBV6-1 and TRBJ2-1, with 8 bases that match TRBD2. In germline, CDR1 is MNHNS, CDR2 SASEGT. The CDR3 length is 16 residues. V dropped 4 bases and J dropped 9; count of bases not matched to a gene: 14. The CDR3 reads CASSGRAGVVRSEQFF. The CDR3 DNA is TGTGCCAGCAGTGGCCGAGCGGGAGTGGTACGGAGTGAGCAGTTCTTC.

This clonotype appeared a few times. The chain carries TRBV12-3 or TRBV12-4 and TRBJ2-3; D might be TRBD2 (6 bases). Trimming pared 3 bases from V and 1 base from J, leaving 20 bases between. There are 18 residues in the CDR3. The CDR3 protein is CASSLVFGRAGRTDTQYF. The CDR3 DNA follows: TGTGCCAGCAGTTTGGTCTTCGGGCGAGCGGGTCGCACAGATACGCAGTATTTT.

This chain links TRBV7-9 with TRBJ2-3; 8 positions match TRBD2. This CDR3 contains 16 residues. Germline-derived CDR1 and CDR2 are SEHNR and FQNEAQ (reference sequence). The V gene end was trimmed by 2 bases and the J gene end by 0 bases; junction bases not matched to a gene: 4. CDR3 amino acids: CASSLQGGRSTDTQYF. The DNA of the CDR3 is TGTGCCAGCAGCTTACAAGGCGGGAGGAGCACAGATACGCAGTATTTT.

The gene calls are TRBV20-1 and TRBJ2-4; 12 bases map to TRBD1. Trimming took 5 bases from V and 2 from J; bases not matched to a gene: 13. The CDR3 runs to 18 residues. From germline, CDR1 is DFQATT and CDR2 SNEGSKA (reference sequence). The CDR3 sequence is CSAPGTGGGSLSKNIQYF. The CDR3 DNA is TGCAGTGCTCCTGGGACAGGGGGCGGGTCATTGTCCAAAAACATTCAGTACTTC.

V usage is TRBV10-3 and J usage is TRBJ2-6, with D possibly matching TRBD1 (6 bases). The V and J ends lost 10 bases and 2 bases respectively, with 12 bases between them. CDR1 and CDR2 from the germline V gene are ENHRY and SYGVKD. The CDR3 loop spans 14 amino acids. The CDR3 is CATGTSAGANVLTF. The CDR3 bases are TGTGCCACCGGGACATCGGCTGGGGCCAACGTCCTGACTTTC.

The chain couples TRBV5-6 to TRBJ2-5; perhaps TRBD2 as D (6 bases). Trimming pared 1 base from V and 2 bases from J, leaving 9 bases between. Germline V gives CDR1 SGHDT, CDR2 YYEEEE. The CDR3 spans 14 residues. The CDR3 DNA reads TGTGCCAGCAGCTTGCCGGACTATCAAGAGACCCAGTACTTC. Protein product: CASSLPDYQETQYF.

The genes are TRBV24-1 and TRBJ2-5, with D perhaps TRBD1 (5 bases). Germline CDR1 is KGHDR and CDR2 is SFDVKD. The CDR3 covers 15 residues. The germline V and J ends were trimmed by 4 bases and 3 bases, with 14 bases remaining between them. The CDR3 loop is CATSELQDTKETQYF. CDR3 bases: TGTGCCACCAGTGAATTACAGGATACTAAAGAGACCCAGTACTTC.

The J gene is TRBJ1-2, the V gene TRBV4-3; the D gene is possibly TRBD1 (6 bases). Trimming cost V 4 bases and J 6 bases, with 15 bases left between them. The CDR3 spans 14 residues. From germline, CDR1 is LGHNA and CDR2 YSLEER. CDR3 in amino acids: CASSPYLGGNGYTF. CDR3 nucleotides: TGCGCCAGCAGCCCGTACCTAGGGGGGAATGGCTACACCTTC.

The chain is built from TRBV4-3 and TRBJ1-1; a possible D gene is TRBD1 (5 bases). Germline lookup yields CDR1 LGHNA and CDR2 YSLEER. V dropped 5 bases and J dropped 1 base, with 20 bases sitting between them. This CDR3 spans 17 amino acids. CDR3 region: CASSVLPPRVWNTEAFF. For the CDR3, the DNA is TGCGCCAGCAGCGTTCTCCCCCCCAGGGTCTGGAACACTGAAGCTTTCTTT.

V and J are TRBV4-3 and TRBJ1-2; D is perhaps TRBD1 (6 bases). Between the trimmed V and J ends, which lost 2 bases and 5 bases, there was a span of 15 bases. The germline V gene encodes CDR1 LGHNA and CDR2 YSLEER. The CDR3 covers 15 residues. As DNA, the CDR3 is TGCGCCAGCAGCCAAAGGGGGGGCGCGGTTTATGGCTACACCTTC. This gives the protein CASSQRGGAVYGYTF.